Sequencing of this T cell receptor (beta chain) was carried out in a study of T cell responses to AZD1222 COVID-19 vaccine. Study findings and constraints: It should be noted that donors were predominantly white British and more often female, and clonal diversity was possibly underestimated. The breadth and depth of Spike-specific TCRs increased once two AZD1222 doses had been given. Unmutated variant regions reportedly attract nearly half of all spike-specific TCRs.

Sequenced by immunoSEQ multiplex PCR; TCRdb stores in-frame clones only, minus some. This sample yields under 110,000 clones, of which 90% are seen a single time; 1% to 1.5% belongs to the top ten. V shed 2 bases and J shed 4 bases, with 12 bases lying between them. CDR3 size: 14 residues. Per the germline V gene, CDR1 is SGHDT and CDR2 is YYEEEE. Comment on this clone: No antigen is known for it.

The sequences come from peripheral blood, collected on day 0 of AZD1222 vaccination. The J gene is TRBJ1-2, the V gene TRBV5-6; D might be TRBD1 (6 bases). The receptor's source is an adult in good health. The CDR3 here is CASSLEDRIYGYTF. The CDR3 DNA reads TGTGCCAGCAGCTTAGAGGACAGAATCTATGGCTACACCTTC.